This is a list of T cell receptor beta chains from one sample in a study of shared clonotypes between healthy human individuals. Sequencing was performed with immunoSEQ multiplex PCR; in TCRdb, only in-frame clones are kept and a portion is missing. The sample yields 190,000 or so clones, about 68% seen once. The source material was memory CD4+ T cells sorted from blood. All receptors come from a man aged 25-45 years in good health. CDR3s include the opening cysteine and the closing phenylalanine or tryptophan. D genes are given only for firm matches. Rows give clone size only sometimes, using once, few, many, or a class for an expanded clone.

V	J	D	size	CDR3	DNA
TRBV7-2	TRBJ2-1	TRBD2	-	CASSLMTSGIYNEQFF	TGTGCCAGCAGCTTGATGACTAGCGGAATATACAATGAGCAGTTCTTC
TRBV2	TRBJ2-1	-	-	CASTRVNEQFF	TGTGCCAGCACGCGGGTTAATGAGCAGTTCTTC
TRBV29-1	TRBJ2-1	TRBD2	many	CSVEVRLADTEQFF	TGCAGCGTTGAAGTTCGGCTAGCGGACACTGAGCAGTTCTTC
TRBV5-1	TRBJ2-3	TRBD2	many	CASSLGLAGGPLGTDTQYF	TGCGCCAGCAGCTTGGGACTAGCGGGAGGGCCATTGGGCACAGATACGCAGTATTTT
TRBV6-1	TRBJ1-2	-	few	CASSDWGLGYGYTF	TGTGCCAGCAGTGATTGGGGGCTTGGCTATGGCTACACCTTC
TRBV6-6	TRBJ1-3	-	few	CASSFGRLADGNTIYF	TGTGCCAGCAGTTTCGGGAGACTAGCGGACGGAAACACCATATATTTT
TRBV7-2	TRBJ2-7	TRBD1	-	CASSRDRGPYEQYF	TGTGCCAGCAGCCGGGACAGGGGGCCCTACGAGCAGTACTTC
TRBV5-1	TRBJ2-3	TRBD2	-	CASSPYRLAESTDTQYF	TGCGCCAGCAGCCCCTACAGACTAGCGGAGAGCACAGATACGCAGTATTTT
TRBV7-2	TRBJ1-1	TRBD1	-	CASRLDRVGSTEAFF	TGTGCCAGCAGGCTAGACAGGGTGGGATCCACTGAAGCTTTCTTT
TRBV18	TRBJ2-7	-	many	CASSPPQAPDEQYF	TGTGCCAGCTCACCACCTCAGGCCCCTGACGAGCAGTACTTC
TRBV7-9	TRBJ1-2	-	-	CASSWVAGQITNYGYTF	TGTGCCAGCAGCTGGGTCGCTGGACAGATTACTAACTATGGCTACACCTTC
TRBV5-4	TRBJ2-3	TRBD1	-	CASSRSTGGRTDTQYF	TGTGCCAGCAGCCGTTCTACAGGGGGAAGGACAGATACGCAGTATTTT
TRBV28	TRBJ2-2	-	-	CASRPGDRNTGELFF	TGTGCCAGCAGACCAGGGGACCGAAACACCGGGGAGCTGTTTTTT
TRBV5-4	TRBJ2-1	-	-	CASSLGVAVSYNEQFF	TGTGCCAGCAGCTTGGGGGTAGCGGTATCCTACAATGAGCAGTTCTTC
TRBV10-3	TRBJ1-4	-	-	CAISESGGDEKLFF	TGTGCCATCAGTGAGTCAGGGGGGGACGAAAAACTGTTTTTT
TRBV18	TRBJ2-7	TRBD2	-	CASTGLAGDGEQYF	TGTGCCAGCACCGGACTAGCGGGAGACGGCGAGCAGTACTTC
TRBV28	TRBJ2-2	TRBD1	-	CASNGPGTGYTSGELFF	TGTGCCAGCAATGGTCCCGGGACAGGGTATACAAGCGGGGAGCTGTTTTTT
TRBV30	TRBJ1-4	-	-	CAWSDPREPRNEKLFF	TGTGCCTGGAGTGACCCCCGAGAGCCACGTAATGAAAAACTGTTTTTT
TRBV19	TRBJ2-1	TRBD2	-	CASSLGLAGVNEQFF	TGTGCCAGTAGCTTGGGACTAGCGGGAGTCAATGAGCAGTTCTTC
TRBV5-1	TRBJ1-1	-	-	CASSFRARSFF	TGCGCCAGCAGCTTTAGGGCCAGATCTTTCTTT
TRBV5-1	TRBJ1-1	TRBD1	few	CASRGQVITEAFF	TGCGCCAGCAGAGGACAGGTGATCACTGAAGCTTTCTTT
TRBV11-3	TRBJ1-1	-	-	CASSLYFSIGGGEAFF	TGTGCCAGCAGCTTATATTTCTCCATCGGCGGAGGTGAAGCTTTCTTT
TRBV6-5	TRBJ1-1	-	-	CASSYGRDVAEAFF	TGTGCCAGCAGTTACGGCAGGGATGTCGCTGAAGCTTTCTTT
TRBV10-3	TRBJ2-1	-	-	CAISGLAQNNEQFF	TGTGCCATCAGTGGGCTAGCGCAAAACAATGAGCAGTTCTTC
TRBV29-1	TRBJ2-7	TRBD2	-	CSVASGAYEQYF	TGCAGCGTGGCTAGCGGGGCCTACGAGCAGTACTTC
TRBV7-2	TRBJ2-7	TRBD2	-	CASSLESASGIREQYF	TGTGCCAGCAGCTTAGAATCCGCTAGCGGGATTAGAGAGCAGTACTTC
TRBV6-5	TRBJ2-1	-	few	CASGHNEQFF	TGTGCCAGCGGACACAATGAGCAGTTCTTC
TRBV15	TRBJ2-4	TRBD1	-	CATSRGGTGGGQNIQYF	TGTGCCACCAGCAGAGGTGGGACAGGGGGCGGCCAAAACATTCAGTACTTC
TRBV6-1	TRBJ1-5	-	many	CASSARHGGEKSQPQHF	TGTGCCAGCAGTGCCCGACACGGCGGGGAAAAAAGTCAGCCCCAGCATTTT
TRBV7-2	TRBJ2-2	-	-	CASSQAVNTGELFF	TGTGCCAGCAGCCAGGCGGTAAACACCGGGGAGCTGTTTTTT
TRBV7-2	TRBJ2-7	-	-	CASSLPRTTSYEQYF	TGTGCCAGCAGCTTACCCCGGACTACCTCCTACGAGCAGTACTTC
TRBV11-3	TRBJ2-7	TRBD2	few	CASSLSGSHEQYF	TGTGCCAGCAGCCTTAGCGGGAGCCACGAGCAGTACTTC